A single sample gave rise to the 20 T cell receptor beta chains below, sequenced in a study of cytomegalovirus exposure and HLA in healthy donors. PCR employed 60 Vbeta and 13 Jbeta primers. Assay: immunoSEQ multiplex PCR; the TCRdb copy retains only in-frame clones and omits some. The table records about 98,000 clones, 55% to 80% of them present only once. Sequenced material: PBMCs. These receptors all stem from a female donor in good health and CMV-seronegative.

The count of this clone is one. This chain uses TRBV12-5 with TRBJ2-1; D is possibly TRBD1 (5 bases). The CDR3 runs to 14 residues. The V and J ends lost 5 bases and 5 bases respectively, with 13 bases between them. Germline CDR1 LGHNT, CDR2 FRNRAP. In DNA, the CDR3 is TGTGCTAGTGGTCCCCCTCCAGGGAACAATGAGCAGTTCTTC. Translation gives CASGPPPGNNEQFF.

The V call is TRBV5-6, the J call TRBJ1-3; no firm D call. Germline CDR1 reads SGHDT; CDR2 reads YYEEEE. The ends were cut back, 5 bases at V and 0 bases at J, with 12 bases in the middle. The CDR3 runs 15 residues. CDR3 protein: CASSHGLNSGNTIYF. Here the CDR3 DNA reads TGTGCCAGCAGTCATGGACTGAACTCTGGAAACACCATATATTTT.

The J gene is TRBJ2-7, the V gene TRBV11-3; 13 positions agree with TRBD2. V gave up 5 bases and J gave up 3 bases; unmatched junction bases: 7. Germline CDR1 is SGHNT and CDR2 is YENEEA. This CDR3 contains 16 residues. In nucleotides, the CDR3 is TGTGCCAGCAGCCCCCCGACTAGCGGGGGGTTCTACGAGCAGTACTTC. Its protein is CASSPPTSGGFYEQYF.

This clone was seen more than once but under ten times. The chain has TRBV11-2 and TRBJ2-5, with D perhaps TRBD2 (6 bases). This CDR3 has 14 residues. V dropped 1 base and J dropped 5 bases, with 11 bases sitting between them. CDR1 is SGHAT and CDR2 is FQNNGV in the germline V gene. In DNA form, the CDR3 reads TGTGCCAGCAGCTTAGTGGCGGGGAAGGAGACCCAGTACTTC. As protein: CASSLVAGKETQYF.

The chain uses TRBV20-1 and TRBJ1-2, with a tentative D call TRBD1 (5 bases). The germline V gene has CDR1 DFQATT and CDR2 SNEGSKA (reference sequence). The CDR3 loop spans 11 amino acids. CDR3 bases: TGCAGCCGGGGGGATGAGGTGGGCTACACCTTC. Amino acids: CSRGDEVGYTF.

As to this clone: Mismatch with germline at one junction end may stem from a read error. The CDR3 DNA reads TGTGCCACCAGCAGATCCCAGGGAAACCACCGGGAGGAAGACTTT. Amino acid sequence: CATSRSQGNHREEDF. The chain couples TRBV15 to TRBJ1-6, with a possible D match to TRBD1 (5 bases). The CDR3 is 15 amino acids. The V gene's germline CDR1 is LNHNV and CDR2 YYDKDF (reference sequence).

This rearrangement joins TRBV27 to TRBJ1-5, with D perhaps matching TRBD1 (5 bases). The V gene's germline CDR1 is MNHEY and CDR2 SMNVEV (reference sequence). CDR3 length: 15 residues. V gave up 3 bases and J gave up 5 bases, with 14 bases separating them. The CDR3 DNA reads TGTGCCAGCAGTTTTCGGGGCGGGGGGTATCAGCCCCAGCATTTT. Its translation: CASSFRGGGYQPQHF.

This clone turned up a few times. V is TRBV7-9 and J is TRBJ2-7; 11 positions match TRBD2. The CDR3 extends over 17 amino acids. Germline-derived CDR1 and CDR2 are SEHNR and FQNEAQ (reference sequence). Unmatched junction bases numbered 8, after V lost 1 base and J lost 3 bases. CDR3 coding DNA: TGTGCCAGCAGCTTAGGGGGGGGCCTAGCGGGAGGCTACGAGCAGTACTTC. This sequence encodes CASSLGGGLAGGYEQYF.

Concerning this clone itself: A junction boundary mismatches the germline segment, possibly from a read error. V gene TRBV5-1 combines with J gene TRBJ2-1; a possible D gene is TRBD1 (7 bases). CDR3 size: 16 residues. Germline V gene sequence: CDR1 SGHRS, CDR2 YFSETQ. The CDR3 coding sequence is TGCGCCAGCACCTTGGAGGGGGCCTCGGGTTACAATGAGCAGTTCTTC. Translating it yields CASTLEGASGYNEQFF. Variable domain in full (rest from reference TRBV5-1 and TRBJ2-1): KAGVTQTPRYLIKTRGQQVTLSCSPISGHRSVSWYQQTPGQGLQFLFEYFSETQRNKGNFPGRFSGRQFSNSRSEMNVSTLELGDSALYLCASTLEGASGYNEQFFGPGTRLTVL.

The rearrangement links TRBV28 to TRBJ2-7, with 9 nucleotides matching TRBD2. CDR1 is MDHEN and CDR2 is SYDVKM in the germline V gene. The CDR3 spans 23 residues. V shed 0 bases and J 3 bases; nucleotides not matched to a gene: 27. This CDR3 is CASSLCATAPSLAGGTLYYEQYF. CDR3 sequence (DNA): TGTGCCAGCAGTTTATGCGCCACCGCGCCCTCACTAGCGGGCGGGACCCTCTACTACGAGCAGTACTTC.

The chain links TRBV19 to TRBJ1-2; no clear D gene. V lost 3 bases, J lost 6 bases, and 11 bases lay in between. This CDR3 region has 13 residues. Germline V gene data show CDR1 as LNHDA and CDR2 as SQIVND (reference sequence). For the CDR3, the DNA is TGTGCCAGTAGTATGCCCTTACGGGATGGCTACACCTTC. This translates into CASSMPLRDGYTF.

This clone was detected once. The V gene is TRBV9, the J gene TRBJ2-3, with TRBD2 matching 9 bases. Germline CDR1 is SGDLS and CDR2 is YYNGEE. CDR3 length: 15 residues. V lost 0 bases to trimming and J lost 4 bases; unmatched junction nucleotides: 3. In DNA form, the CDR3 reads TGTGCCAGCAGCGTAGGCGGGGGGGCCCCAGATACGCAGTATTTT. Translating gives CASSVGGGAPDTQYF.

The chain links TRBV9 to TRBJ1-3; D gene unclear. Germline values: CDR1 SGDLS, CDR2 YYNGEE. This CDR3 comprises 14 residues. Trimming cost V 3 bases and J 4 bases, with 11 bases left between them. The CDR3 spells CASSGSGVGNTIYF. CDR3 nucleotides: TGTGCCAGCAGCGGGTCCGGGGTCGGAAACACCATATATTTT.

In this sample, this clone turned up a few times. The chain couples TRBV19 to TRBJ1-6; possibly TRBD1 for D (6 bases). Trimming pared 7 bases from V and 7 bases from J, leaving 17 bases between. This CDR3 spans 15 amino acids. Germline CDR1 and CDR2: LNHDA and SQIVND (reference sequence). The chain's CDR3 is CASKADRMTNSPLHF. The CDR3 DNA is TGTGCCAGTAAGGCCGACAGGATGACCAATTCACCCCTCCACTTT. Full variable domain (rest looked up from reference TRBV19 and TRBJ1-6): DGGITQSPKYLFRKEGQNVTLSCEQNLNHDAMYWYRQDPGQGLRLIYYSQIVNDFQKGDIAEGYSVSREKKESFPLTVTSAQKNPTAFYLCASKADRMTNSPLHFGNGTRLTVT.

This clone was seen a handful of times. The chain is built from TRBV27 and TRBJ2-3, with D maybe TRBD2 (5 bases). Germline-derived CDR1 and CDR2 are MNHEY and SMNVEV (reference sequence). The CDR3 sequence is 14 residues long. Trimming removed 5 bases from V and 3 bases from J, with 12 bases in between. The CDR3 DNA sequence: TGTGCCAGCAGTCCCCGGGGATGGACAGATACGCAGTATTTT. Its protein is CASSPRGWTDTQYF.

CDR3 sequence (DNA): TGTGCCTGGAGCGCGACAGGGATCACGAGGAATGGCTACACCTTC. It codes for CAWSATGITRNGYTF. This chain links TRBV30 with TRBJ1-2, with TRBD1 identical over 7 bases. The germline V gene encodes CDR1 GTSNPN and CDR2 SVGIG (reference sequence). The CDR3 has 15 amino acids. Trimming took 3 bases from V and 6 from J; bases not matched to a gene: 13.

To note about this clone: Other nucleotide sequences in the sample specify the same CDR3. The CDR3 DNA reads as TGTGCCAGCAGTCTCGGGAGGTACAATGAGCAGTTCTTC. This codes for CASSLGRYNEQFF. The chain combines TRBV6-5 with TRBJ2-1; 7 bases line up with TRBD2. Looked up from germline, CDR1 is MNHEY and CDR2 is SVGAGI. Trimming took 5 bases from V and 4 from J; bases not matched to a gene: 2. The CDR3 has 13 amino acids.

This chain's CDR3 is CASSTGISNTGELFF. The CDR3 DNA reads TGTGCCAGCAGCACCGGGATTTCGAACACCGGGGAGCTGTTTTTT. This chain connects TRBV7-3 to TRBJ2-2; D perhaps matches TRBD2 (5 bases). The ends were cut back, 5 bases at V and 0 bases at J, with 10 bases in the middle. Germline values: CDR1 SGHTA, CDR2 FQGTGA. The CDR3 totals 15 residues.

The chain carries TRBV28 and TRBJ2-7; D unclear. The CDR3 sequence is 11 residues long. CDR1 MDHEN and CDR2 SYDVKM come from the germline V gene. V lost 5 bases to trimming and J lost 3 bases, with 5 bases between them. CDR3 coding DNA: TGTGCCAGCAGTCTCCTCTACGAGCAGTACTTC. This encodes CASSLLYEQYF.

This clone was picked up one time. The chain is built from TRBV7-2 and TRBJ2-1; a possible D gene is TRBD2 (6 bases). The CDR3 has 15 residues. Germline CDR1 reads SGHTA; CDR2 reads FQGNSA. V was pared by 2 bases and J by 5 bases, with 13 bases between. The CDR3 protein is CASSLWGDRNNEQFF. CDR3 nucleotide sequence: TGTGCCAGCAGCTTATGGGGGGATAGGAACAATGAGCAGTTCTTC.